This paragraph covers one T cell receptor (beta chain) sequence. No antigen is known for it. These data originate in a study of cytomegalovirus exposure and HLA in healthy donors. With 60 Vbeta and 13 Jbeta primers, the PCR was carried out. Only in-frame clones appear in the TCRdb table, and some are missing; sequencing was by immunoSEQ multiplex PCR. The sample includes under 200,000 clones, around 78% seen only once; the top ten take 0.6% to 0.95%. Whole-study findings and limits: Equally common other TCR beta chains were less clonally expanded than HLA-associated ones, a later analysis found. Accurate prediction of most subjects' HLA-A and HLA-B alleles from TCR beta sequences was reported. In a later analysis, TCR beta V- and J-gene trimming showed a link to a missense DCLRE1C variant.

The trim removed 5 bases at V and 5 bases at J, leaving 7 bases unmatched. Germline CDR1 is LNHDA and CDR2 is SQIVND (reference sequence). This CDR3 region has 14 residues. The V gene is TRBV19, the J gene TRBJ2-5; 8 nucleotides align to TRBD2. This TCR was recovered from a female donor in good health and CMV-seronegative. The sequenced material came from PBMCs. The CDR3 DNA is TGTGCCAGTAGTCCCCGGGGGGGCTGGGAGACCCAGTACTTC. Encoded protein: CASSPRGGWETQYF.